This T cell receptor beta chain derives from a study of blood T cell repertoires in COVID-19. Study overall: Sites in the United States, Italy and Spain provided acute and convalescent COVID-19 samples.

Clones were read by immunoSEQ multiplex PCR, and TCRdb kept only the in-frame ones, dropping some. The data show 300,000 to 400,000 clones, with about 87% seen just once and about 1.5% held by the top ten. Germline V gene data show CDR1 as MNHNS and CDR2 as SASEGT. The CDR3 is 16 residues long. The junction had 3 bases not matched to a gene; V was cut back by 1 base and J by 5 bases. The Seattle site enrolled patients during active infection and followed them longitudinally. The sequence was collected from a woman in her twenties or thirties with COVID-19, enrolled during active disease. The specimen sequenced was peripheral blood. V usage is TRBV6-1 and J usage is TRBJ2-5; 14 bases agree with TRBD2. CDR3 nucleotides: TGTGCCAGCAGTGAAGGACTAGCGGGGGGGCTGGAGACCCAGTACTTC. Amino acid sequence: CASSEGLAGGLETQYF.